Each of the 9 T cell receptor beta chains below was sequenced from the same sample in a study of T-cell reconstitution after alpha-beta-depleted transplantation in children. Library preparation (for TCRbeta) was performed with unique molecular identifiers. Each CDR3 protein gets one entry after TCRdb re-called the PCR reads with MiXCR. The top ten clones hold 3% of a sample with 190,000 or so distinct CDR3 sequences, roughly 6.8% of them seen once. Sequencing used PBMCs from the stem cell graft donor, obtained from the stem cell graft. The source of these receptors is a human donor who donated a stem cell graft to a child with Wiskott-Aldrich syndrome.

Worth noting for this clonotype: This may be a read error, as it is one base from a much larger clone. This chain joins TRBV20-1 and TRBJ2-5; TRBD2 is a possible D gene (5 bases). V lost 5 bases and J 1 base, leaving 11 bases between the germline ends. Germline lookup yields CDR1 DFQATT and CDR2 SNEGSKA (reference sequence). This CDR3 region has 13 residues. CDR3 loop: CSASGITQETQYF. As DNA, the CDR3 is TGCAGTGCTTCGGGAATAACCCAAGAGACCCAGTACTTC.

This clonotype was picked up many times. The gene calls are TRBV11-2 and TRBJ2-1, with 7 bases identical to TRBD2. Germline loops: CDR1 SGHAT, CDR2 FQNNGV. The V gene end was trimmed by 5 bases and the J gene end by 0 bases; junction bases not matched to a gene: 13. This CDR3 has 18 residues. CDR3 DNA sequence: TGTGCCAGCAGCCCGGAGTTGGCGGGACTAATCTCCTACAATGAGCAGTTCTTC. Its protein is CASSPELAGLISYNEQFF.

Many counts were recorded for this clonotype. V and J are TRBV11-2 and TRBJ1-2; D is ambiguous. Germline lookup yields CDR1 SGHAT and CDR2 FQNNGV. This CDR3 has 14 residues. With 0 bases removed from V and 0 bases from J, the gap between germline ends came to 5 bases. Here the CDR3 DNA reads TGTGCCAGCAGCTTAGATGCAGCTAACTATGGCTACACCTTC. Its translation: CASSLDAANYGYTF. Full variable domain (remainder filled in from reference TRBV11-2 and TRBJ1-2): EAGVAQSPRYKIIEKRQSVAFWCNPISGHATLYWYQQILGQGPKLLIQFQNNGVVDDSQLPKDRFSAERLKGVDSTLKIQPAKLEDSAVYLCASSLDAANYGYTFGSGTRLTVV.

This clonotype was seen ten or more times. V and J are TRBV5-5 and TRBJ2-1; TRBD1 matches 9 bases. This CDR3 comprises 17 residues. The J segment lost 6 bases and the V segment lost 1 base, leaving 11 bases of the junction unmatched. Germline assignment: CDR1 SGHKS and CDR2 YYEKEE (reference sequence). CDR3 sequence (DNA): TGTGCCAGCAGCTTGCCCGCCGGGACAGGGAGGTCCAATGAGCAGTTCTTC. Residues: CASSLPAGTGRSNEQFF. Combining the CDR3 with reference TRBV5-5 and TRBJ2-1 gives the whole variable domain DAGVTQSPTHLIKTRGQQVTLRCSPISGHKSVSWYQQVLGQGPQFIFQYYEKEERGRGNFPDRFSARQFPNYSSELNVNALLLGDSALYLCASSLPAGTGRSNEQFFGPGTRLTVL.

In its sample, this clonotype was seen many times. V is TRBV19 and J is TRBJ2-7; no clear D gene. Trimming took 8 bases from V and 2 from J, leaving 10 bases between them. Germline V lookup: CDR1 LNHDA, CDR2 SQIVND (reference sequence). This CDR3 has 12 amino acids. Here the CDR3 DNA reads TGTGCCAGTTCGACGTCGGCCTACGAGCAGTACTTC. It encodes CASSTSAYEQYF. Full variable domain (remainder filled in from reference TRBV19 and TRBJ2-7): DGGITQSPKYLFRKEGQNVTLSCEQNLNHDAMYWYRQDPGQGLRLIYYSQIVNDFQKGDIAEGYSVSREKKESFPLTVTSAQKNPTAFYLCASSTSAYEQYFGPGTRLTVT.

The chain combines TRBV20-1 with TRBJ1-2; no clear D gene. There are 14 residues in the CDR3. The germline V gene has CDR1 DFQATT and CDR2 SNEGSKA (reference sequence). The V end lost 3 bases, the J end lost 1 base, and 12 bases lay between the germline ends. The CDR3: CSASPPTDNYGYTF. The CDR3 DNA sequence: TGCAGTGCTAGCCCTCCAACAGATAACTATGGCTACACCTTC.

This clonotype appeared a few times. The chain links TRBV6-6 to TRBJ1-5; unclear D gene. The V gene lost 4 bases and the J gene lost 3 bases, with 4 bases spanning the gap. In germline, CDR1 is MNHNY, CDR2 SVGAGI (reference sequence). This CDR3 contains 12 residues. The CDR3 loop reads CASSLINQPQHF. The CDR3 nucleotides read TGTGCCAGCAGTTTGATCAATCAGCCCCAGCATTTT.

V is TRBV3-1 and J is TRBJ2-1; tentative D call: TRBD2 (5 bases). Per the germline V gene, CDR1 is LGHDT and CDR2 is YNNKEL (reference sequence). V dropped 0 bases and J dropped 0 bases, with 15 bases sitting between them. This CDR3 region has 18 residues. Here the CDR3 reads CASSQDLQRRYSYNEQFF. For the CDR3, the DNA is TGTGCCAGCAGCCAAGATCTTCAGCGGCGGTACTCCTACAATGAGCAGTTCTTC.

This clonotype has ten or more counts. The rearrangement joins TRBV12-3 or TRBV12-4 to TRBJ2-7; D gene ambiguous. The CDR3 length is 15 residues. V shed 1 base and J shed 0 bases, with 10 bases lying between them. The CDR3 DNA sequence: TGTGCCAGCAGTTTAGTAAGGCGTAGCTCCTACGAGCAGTACTTC. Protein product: CASSLVRRSSYEQYF.